This T cell receptor beta chain stems from a study of T cell responses to AZD1222 COVID-19 vaccine. Study findings and constraints: The sample set comprised mostly white British donors with more females, and clonal diversity was possibly underestimated.

Comments on this clone: As yet, its antigen is unknown.

Libraries were prepared by immunoSEQ multiplex PCR; TCRdb keeps only in-frame clonotypes and omits some of them. The data show about 110,000 clones, about nine tenths seen once. The material was peripheral blood, obtained on day 0 of AZD1222 vaccination. The receptor's source is an adult in good health.

CDR3 sequence (DNA): TGTGCCTGGACCCCCCGGGGGCACCCTCTGGCCGGAAACACCATATATTTT. Protein: CAWTPRGHPLAGNTIYF. The gene calls are TRBV30 and TRBJ1-3, with D possibly TRBD1 on 6 matching bases. V lost 4 bases and J 4 bases, leaving 23 bases between the germline ends. Germline lookup yields CDR1 GTSNPN and CDR2 SVGIG (reference sequence). The CDR3 sequence is 17 residues long.